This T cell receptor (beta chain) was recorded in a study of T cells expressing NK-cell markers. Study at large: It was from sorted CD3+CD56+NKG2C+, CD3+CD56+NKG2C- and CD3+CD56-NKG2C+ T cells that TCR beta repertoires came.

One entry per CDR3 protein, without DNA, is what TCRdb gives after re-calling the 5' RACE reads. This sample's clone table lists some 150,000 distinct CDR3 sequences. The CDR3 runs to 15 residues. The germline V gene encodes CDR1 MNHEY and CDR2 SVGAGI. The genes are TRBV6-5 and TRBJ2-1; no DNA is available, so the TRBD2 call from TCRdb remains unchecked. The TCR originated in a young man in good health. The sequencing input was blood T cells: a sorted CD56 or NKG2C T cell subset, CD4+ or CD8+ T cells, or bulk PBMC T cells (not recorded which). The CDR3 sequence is CASSYSAGGPNEQFF.